A single sample is the source of the 26 T cell receptor beta chains below, sequenced in a study of cytomegalovirus exposure and HLA in healthy donors. In the PCR, 60 Vbeta and 13 Jbeta primers were used. Method: immunoSEQ multiplex PCR; TCRdb's copy keeps in-frame clones and lacks some. Here the sample spans 150,000 to 200,000 clones, more than 70% being singletons. Sequencing was carried out using PBMCs. These receptors originate from a woman between 35 and 50 years old in good health and CMV-seropositive.

This clone was recorded once. The chain links TRBV28 to TRBJ1-5; TRBD1 is a possible D gene (5 bases). V was cut by 5 bases and J by 0 bases, with 14 bases left in between. CDR1 is MDHEN, CDR2 SYDVKM, per germline. The CDR3 has 16 residues. Written as DNA, the CDR3 is TGTGCCAGCAGTCGGCGGGGGTTTAATAGCAATCAGCCCCAGCATTTT. It is translated as CASSRRGFNSNQPQHF.

About this clone: One junction end does not reproduce the germline sequence, and a read error may be involved. This sequence joins TRBV28 and TRBJ1-2, with D hard to call. The germline V gene encodes CDR1 MDHEN and CDR2 SYDVKM. The CDR3 consists of 14 residues. CDR3 in amino acids: CASRLSRTPYGYTF. The CDR3 DNA reads TGTGCCAGCAGGTTATCCCGGACTCCCTATGGCTACACCTTC.

A single count supports this clone. This chain joins TRBV4-3 and TRBJ2-7; D ambiguous. Germline V CDR1 and CDR2: LGHNA, YSLEER. Trimming took off 1 base at V and 10 bases at J, with 17 bases between the two ends. The CDR3 covers 14 residues. The chain's CDR3 is CASSQAFGTALQYF. In DNA form, the CDR3 reads TGCGCCAGCAGCCAAGCATTTGGTACAGCCTTACAGTACTTC.

J is TRBJ2-7 and V is TRBV7-2; TRBD1 might be the D (6 bases). This CDR3 region has 15 residues. Trimming took 1 base from V and 0 from J, leaving 10 bases between them. CDR1 and CDR2 (germline): SGHTA, FQGNSA. For the CDR3, the DNA is TGTGCCAGCAGCTTAGACAGGGTAGGCTCCTACGAGCAGTACTTC. Its protein is CASSLDRVGSYEQYF.

This clone was observed a few times. The J gene is TRBJ2-3, the V gene TRBV10-3; 16 bases align to TRBD2. The ends lost 2 bases at V and 3 bases at J; junction bases unmatched: 2. The CDR3 is 17 amino acids. CDR1 is ENHRY and CDR2 is SYGVKD in the germline V gene. The CDR3 is CAISEPGLAGGTDTQYF. The CDR3 bases are TGTGCCATCAGTGAGCCGGGACTAGCGGGAGGGACAGATACGCAGTATTTT.

The V and J genes are TRBV27 and TRBJ2-7; TRBD2 agrees at 9 bases. Germline V gene lookup returns CDR1 MNHEY and CDR2 SMNVEV (reference sequence). Germline trimming cut 10 bases from V and 4 bases from J; bases unmatched to any gene: 14. The CDR3 consists of 15 residues. In DNA form, the CDR3 reads TGTGCCACCAGAAACGAGCGGGAGGTATTATACGAGCAGTACTTC. This sequence encodes CATRNEREVLYEQYF.

The chain is built from TRBV7-2 and TRBJ2-1, with 15 positions matching TRBD2. From germline, CDR1 is SGHTA and CDR2 FQGNSA. The length of the CDR3 is 15 residues. J was trimmed by 8 bases and V by 4 bases; bases with no gene match: 3. The CDR3 sequence: CASSSGLAGGYEQFF. As DNA, the CDR3 is TGTGCCAGCAGCTCTGGACTAGCGGGAGGGTATGAGCAGTTCTTC.

The gene calls are TRBV7-2 and TRBJ2-2; D remains ambiguous. This CDR3 spans 13 amino acids. Germline V gene sequence: CDR1 SGHTA, CDR2 FQGNSA. Trimming stripped 3 bases from V and 0 bases from J, with 2 bases between. CDR3 nucleotides: TGTGCCAGCAGCTTCTCGAACACCGGGGAGCTGTTTTTT. This codes for CASSFSNTGELFF.

The chain's CDR3 is CASSPGTRTTEAFF. CDR3 DNA: TGCGCCAGCAGCCCGGGAACAAGAACAACTGAAGCTTTCTTT. V and J are TRBV5-1 and TRBJ1-1, with D uncertain. Germline V gene lookup returns CDR1 SGHRS and CDR2 YFSETQ. CDR3 size: 14 residues. Deletions cut 4 bases from V and 5 bases from J, with 15 bases between.

The CDR3, as DNA: TGTGCCAGCAGGAGGGACAGGGGGCACGAGCAGTACTTC. Amino acids: CASRRDRGHEQYF. This chain links TRBV6-1 with TRBJ2-7; TRBD1 matches 12 bases. With V trimmed by 6 bases and J by 5 bases, 2 bases remained unmatched. From germline, CDR1 is MNHNS and CDR2 SASEGT. CDR3 size: 13 residues.

This clone has just a few counts. V and J are TRBV2 and TRBJ2-7; D perhaps matches TRBD2 (5 bases). The CDR3 runs 12 residues. In germline, CDR1 is SNHLY, CDR2 FYNNEI. V was shortened by 5 bases and J by 6 bases, with 11 bases between the two germline ends. The CDR3 DNA sequence: TGTGCCAGCAGTAGGACTGTACTCGAGCAGTACTTC. Encoded protein: CASSRTVLEQYF.

V usage is TRBV7-6 and J usage is TRBJ2-7, with 9 bases fitting TRBD1. CDR3 size: 13 residues. CDR1 and CDR2 (germline): SGHVS, FNYEAQ. J was trimmed by 5 bases and V by 4 bases; bases with no gene match: 3. The CDR3 DNA reads TGTGCCAGCAGCTCGGGACAGGGCGACGAGCAGTACTTC. This codes for CASSSGQGDEQYF. The full variable domain, its missing parts supplied by reference TRBV7-6 and TRBJ2-7, is GAGVSQSPRYKVTKRGQDVALRCDPISGHVSLYWYRQALGQGPEFLTYFNYEAQQDKSGLPNDRFSAERPEGSISTLTIQRTEQRDSAMYRCASSSGQGDEQYFGPGTRLTVT.

The V gene is TRBV21-1, the J gene TRBJ2-3; the listed D gene, TRBD2, was not tested against the DNA. TRBV21-1 corresponds to a pseudogene. The CDR3 has 20 amino acids. The CDR3 DNA reads as TGTGCCAGCAGCACCTCCCCCGGGACTAGCGGGAGTCGAGGCGGAGATACGCAGTATTTT. Translating gives CASSTSPGTSGSRGGDTQYF.

V gene TRBV18 combines with J gene TRBJ1-1; a weak D match, TRBD1 (6 bases). V shed 6 bases and J shed 1 base, with 12 bases lying between them. This CDR3 contains 14 residues. CDR1 is KGHSH, CDR2 LQKENI, per germline. In nucleotides, the CDR3 is TGTGCCAGCTCGCCAAGACAGGAGAACACTGAAGCTTTCTTT. It specifies CASSPRQENTEAFF.

The chain couples TRBV4-3 to TRBJ2-1, with 8 bases fitting TRBD1. This CDR3 comprises 17 residues. Germline values: CDR1 LGHNA, CDR2 YSLEER. J gave up 3 bases and V 0 bases, and 7 bases lay outside the gene matches. The CDR3 here is CASSQEIGTGGYNEQFF. The CDR3 DNA sequence: TGCGCCAGCAGCCAAGAGATTGGGACAGGTGGCTACAATGAGCAGTTCTTC.

This clone was picked up one time. The CDR3 nucleotides are TGCGCCAGCAGCCAGCCGGGACAGGGCAAAGCTTTCTTT. It encodes CASSQPGQGKAFF. The chain combines TRBV4-3 with TRBJ1-1; 9 bases are shared with TRBD1. The germline V gene has CDR1 LGHNA and CDR2 YSLEER. The length of the CDR3 is 13 residues. V gave up 3 bases and J gave up 9 bases; unmatched junction bases: 5.

This clone was found a few times. This chain joins TRBV5-1 and TRBJ2-4; tentative D call: TRBD2 (6 bases). Germline V gene lookup returns CDR1 SGHRS and CDR2 YFSETQ. Trimming stripped 4 bases from V and 6 bases from J, with 32 bases between. The CDR3 consists of 20 residues. Here the CDR3 reads CASSPQAGFTGRAFGNIQYF. CDR3 nucleotide sequence: TGCGCCAGCAGCCCCCAGGCGGGATTCACGGGCAGGGCGTTTGGAAACATTCAGTACTTC.

V and J are TRBV28 and TRBJ2-1, with TRBD1 matching over 8 bases. This CDR3 has 12 amino acids. Germline trimming cut 10 bases from V and 6 bases from J; bases unmatched to any gene: 5. Germline-derived CDR1 and CDR2 are MDHEN and SYDVKM. The CDR3 sequence: CATLTGVNEQFF. The CDR3, as DNA: TGTGCCACCCTGACAGGGGTCAATGAGCAGTTCTTC.

The genes are TRBV9 and TRBJ1-2, with a possible D match to TRBD1 (5 bases). This CDR3 spans 14 amino acids. The germline gives CDR1 SGDLS, CDR2 YYNGEE. Between the trimmed V and J ends, which lost 9 bases and 0 bases, there was a span of 15 bases. The CDR3, as DNA: TGTGCCACTCCCCTGGGGGGGACTAACTATGGCTACACCTTC. Protein: CATPLGGTNYGYTF.

The gene calls are TRBV6-1 and TRBJ2-7; 8 nucleotides line up with TRBD2. This CDR3 comprises 17 residues. Germline-derived CDR1 and CDR2 are MNHNS and SASEGT. J gave up 2 bases and V 2 bases, and 11 bases lay outside the gene matches. The CDR3 coding sequence is TGTGCCAGCAGTGAACTCCGTCGGGGGGGCCGAGCCTACGAGCAGTACTTC. Protein sequence: CASSELRRGGRAYEQYF.

CDR3 nucleotides: TGTGCCAGTAGTATGGGACTAGCGGGAGGAGATACGCAGTATTTT. Amino acid sequence: CASSMGLAGGDTQYF. The gene calls are TRBV19 and TRBJ2-3; 15 nucleotides match TRBD2. In germline, CDR1 is LNHDA, CDR2 SQIVND (reference sequence). Losses at the gene ends were 3 bases for V and 5 bases for J; bases not matched to a gene: 0. The CDR3 loop spans 15 amino acids.

A few counts support this clone. V is TRBV5-1 and J is TRBJ2-5; D might be TRBD1 (6 bases). Deletions cut 4 bases from V and 4 bases from J, with 17 bases between. CDR3 size: 15 residues. Germline CDR1 is SGHRS and CDR2 is YFSETQ. This CDR3 is CASSPSTGTLETQYF. CDR3 sequence (DNA): TGCGCCAGCAGCCCCAGCACCGGGACACTAGAGACCCAGTACTTC.

The chain couples TRBV6-1 to TRBJ2-3, with 12 bases that match TRBD2. Germline V gives CDR1 MNHNS, CDR2 SASEGT. The CDR3 extends over 15 amino acids. V lost 1 base to trimming and J lost 4 bases; unmatched junction nucleotides: 0. CDR3 bases: TGTGCCAGCAGTGAAGGACTAGCGGGAGCAGATACGCAGTATTTT. This encodes CASSEGLAGADTQYF.

V and J are TRBV29-1 and TRBJ2-1; 10 bases are shared with TRBD2. The trim removed 2 bases at V and 2 bases at J, leaving 3 bases unmatched. The CDR3 has 15 amino acids. Germline assignment: CDR1 SQVTM and CDR2 ANQGSEA. In nucleotides, the CDR3 is TGCAGCGTTGAATTGCTAGCGGGAGCCTACAATGAGCAGTTCTTC. This translates into CSVELLAGAYNEQFF.

The chain combines TRBV25-1 with TRBJ2-7, with D unclear. This CDR3 has 11 amino acids. V was pared by 0 bases and J by 5 bases, with 2 bases between. Germline V gene lookup returns CDR1 MGHDK and CDR2 SYGVNS. This CDR3 is CASSEYNEQYF. The CDR3 DNA reads as TGTGCCAGCAGTGAATACAACGAGCAGTACTTC.

The CDR3 DNA is TGTGCCAGCAGTGGCACAGGTGTAGGTTATGAAGCTTTCTTT. It translates to CASSGTGVGYEAFF. The chain uses TRBV25-1 and TRBJ1-1; D possibly corresponds to TRBD1 (5 bases). This CDR3 is 14 amino acids long. In germline, CDR1 is MGHDK, CDR2 SYGVNS. V gave up 4 bases and J gave up 7 bases, with 16 bases separating them.